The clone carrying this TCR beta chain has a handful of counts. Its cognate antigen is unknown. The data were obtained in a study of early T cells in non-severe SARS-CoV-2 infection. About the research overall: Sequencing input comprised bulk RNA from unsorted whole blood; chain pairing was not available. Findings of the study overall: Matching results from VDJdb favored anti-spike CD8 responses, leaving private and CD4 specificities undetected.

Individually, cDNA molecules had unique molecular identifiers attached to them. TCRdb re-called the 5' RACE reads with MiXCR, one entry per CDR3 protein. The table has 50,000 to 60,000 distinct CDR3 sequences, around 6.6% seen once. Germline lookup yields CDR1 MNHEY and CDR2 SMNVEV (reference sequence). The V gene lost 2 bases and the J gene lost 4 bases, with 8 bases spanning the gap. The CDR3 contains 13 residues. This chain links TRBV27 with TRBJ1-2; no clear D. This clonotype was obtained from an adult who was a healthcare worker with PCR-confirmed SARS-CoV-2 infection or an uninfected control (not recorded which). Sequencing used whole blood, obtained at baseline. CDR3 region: CASSLVPSYGYTF. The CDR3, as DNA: TGTGCCAGCAGTTTAGTACCGAGCTATGGCTACACCTTC.